Shown below are 22 T cell receptor beta chains from a single sample sequenced in a study of blood T cell repertoires in COVID-19. The repertoire was sequenced with immunoSEQ multiplex PCR; TCRdb's copy has only in-frame clones and lacks some. The repertoire consists of around 95,000 clones, with around four fifths occurring once and the leading ten covering roughly an eighth. Sequenced: peripheral blood. Receptor source: a woman in her 70s with acute or convalescent COVID-19.

This clone was picked up a small number of times. The gene calls are TRBV11-2 and TRBJ2-7; tentatively, D is TRBD2 (6 bases). Trimming shortened V by 2 bases and J by 4 bases, and 12 bases separated the two germline ends. This CDR3 comprises 14 residues. Germline CDR1 and CDR2: SGHAT and FQNNGV. The CDR3 loop reads CASSLNLAAYEQYV. The CDR3 bases are TGTGCCAGCAGCTTAAATTTAGCGGCGTACGAGCAGTACGTC.

The genes are TRBV19 and TRBJ1-2, with D possibly being TRBD1 (6 bases). V gave up 5 bases and J gave up 2 bases, with 12 bases separating them. Germline values: CDR1 LNHDA, CDR2 SQIVND (reference sequence). The length of the CDR3 is 14 residues. The CDR3 sequence: CASSDEGVNYGYTF. The DNA of the CDR3 is TGTGCCAGTAGTGACGAGGGGGTCAACTATGGCTACACCTTC.

The CDR3 here is CASSTWGGTDTQYF. The CDR3 DNA reads TGTGCCAGTAGTACCTGGGGGGGGACAGATACGCAGTATTTT. The rearrangement links TRBV19 to TRBJ2-3; 7 bases are shared with TRBD2. Germline CDR1 is LNHDA and CDR2 is SQIVND (reference sequence). V gave up 4 bases and J gave up 3 bases; unmatched junction bases: 4. This CDR3 region has 14 residues.

The CDR3 DNA is TGTGCCAGCAGTTTTGACTCGGCTGCCGAGCAGTACGTC. Encoded protein: CASSFDSAAEQYV. V usage is TRBV6-5 and J usage is TRBJ2-7; D not resolved. This CDR3 has 13 amino acids. Trimming removed 4 bases at V and 6 bases at J, with 13 bases between. Germline lookup yields CDR1 MNHEY and CDR2 SVGAGI.

This sequence joins TRBV30 and TRBJ2-3, with D possibly TRBD2 on 6 matching bases. The length of the CDR3 is 14 residues. Germline loops: CDR1 GTSNPN, CDR2 SVGIG (reference sequence). V was pared by 3 bases and J by 1 base, with 11 bases between. The CDR3 coding sequence is TGTGCCTGGAGCGCGGACTACCGCACAGATACGCAGTATTTT. This translates into CAWSADYRTDTQYF.

This chain joins TRBV7-8 and TRBJ2-5; D unclear. CDR1 SGHVS and CDR2 FQNEAQ come from the germline V gene. V lost 2 bases and J lost 5, with 9 bases in between. This CDR3 contains 13 residues. CDR3 sequence (DNA): TGTGCCAGCAGCTTAAAACAGATGGAGACCCAGTACTTC. Protein sequence: CASSLKQMETQYF.

The CDR3 DNA is TGCGCCAGCAGCCAAGATAGGGCTAGCGTTTACAATGAGCAGTTCTTC. Translating gives CASSQDRASVYNEQFF. J is TRBJ2-1 and V is TRBV4-3; D possibly corresponds to TRBD2 (6 bases). The CDR3 contains 16 residues. Trimming took 0 bases from V and 4 from J, leaving 13 bases between them. Germline loops: CDR1 LGHNA, CDR2 YSLEER.

The J gene is TRBJ1-1, the V gene TRBV6-5, with 9 bases lining up with TRBD1. The CDR3 is 15 amino acids. Germline CDR1 and CDR2: MNHEY and SVGAGI. V lost 2 bases to trimming and J lost 2 bases; unmatched junction nucleotides: 3. CDR3 nucleotide sequence: TGTGCCAGCAGTTACCTGGACAGGGGTAACACTGAAGCTTTCTTT. Its protein is CASSYLDRGNTEAFF.

The chain employs TRBV18 and TRBJ1-2; the match to TRBD1 covers 7 bases. The trim removed 5 bases at V and 0 bases at J, leaving 6 bases unmatched. CDR1 is KGHSH, CDR2 LQKENI, per germline. This CDR3 region has 15 residues. The CDR3 is CASSSDRSANYGYTF. The CDR3 DNA reads as TGTGCCAGCTCATCGGACAGGTCAGCTAACTATGGCTACACCTTC. Together with reference TRBV18 and TRBJ1-2, the CDR3 gives the full variable domain: NAGVMQNPRHLVRRRGQEARLRCSPMKGHSHVYWYRQLPEEGLKFMVYLQKENIIDESGMPKERFSAEFPKEGPSILRIQQVVRGDSAAYFCASSSDRSANYGYTFGSGTRLTVV.

This sequence joins TRBV28 and TRBJ2-2, with a weak D call TRBD1 (6 bases). CDR1 MDHEN and CDR2 SYDVKM come from the germline V gene. The V and J ends lost 6 bases and 1 base respectively, with 12 bases between them. This CDR3 has 15 residues. CDR3 DNA sequence: TGTGCCAGCAGACGGACAGTCCAGAACACCGGGGAGCTGTTTTTT. Translation gives CASRRTVQNTGELFF.

V usage is TRBV9 and J usage is TRBJ1-5; D unclear. The length of the CDR3 is 15 residues. Germline loops: CDR1 SGDLS, CDR2 YYNGEE. The V end was cut by 0 bases, the J end by 3 bases, with 10 bases between. The CDR3 sequence: CASSVDAGNNQPQHF. The CDR3 coding sequence is TGTGCCAGCAGCGTAGACGCGGGGAACAATCAGCCCCAGCATTTT.

The gene calls are TRBV19 and TRBJ1-2, with D unresolved. Trimming cost V 10 bases and J 4 bases, with 13 bases left between them. The CDR3 is made up of 12 amino acids. From germline, CDR1 is LNHDA and CDR2 SQIVND (reference sequence). CDR3 amino acids: CATHEQIYGYTF. The CDR3 coding sequence is TGTGCCACCCACGAACAGATCTATGGCTACACCTTC.

The count of this clone is one. The chain has TRBV2 and TRBJ1-6; D possibly corresponds to TRBD1 (6 bases). The CDR3 consists of 13 residues. The V end was cut by 6 bases, the J end by 6 bases, with 9 bases between. Per the germline V gene, CDR1 is SNHLY and CDR2 is FYNNEI. The CDR3: CASSRDTNSPLHF. In nucleotides, the CDR3 is TGTGCCAGCAGCCGGGACACTAATTCACCCCTCCACTTT.

The rearrangement links TRBV5-5 to TRBJ1-2, with D unclear. Looked up from germline, CDR1 is SGHKS and CDR2 is YYEKEE (reference sequence). CDR3 size: 16 residues. Between the trimmed V and J ends, which lost 6 bases and 2 bases, there was a span of 20 bases. The DNA for the CDR3 is TGTGCCAGCACCCCGGTGGGCACACTTACGAACTATGGCTACACCTTC. Protein product: CASTPVGTLTNYGYTF.

V and J are TRBV27 and TRBJ2-3; 8 bases are a match to TRBD2. J lost 1 base, V lost 6 bases, and 6 bases had no gene match. This CDR3 spans 15 amino acids. Germline CDR1 and CDR2: MNHEY and SMNVEV (reference sequence). This CDR3 is CASRRISGGTDTQYF. The CDR3 DNA reads TGTGCCAGCAGAAGGATTAGCGGGGGCACAGATACGCAGTATTTT.

The J gene is TRBJ1-6, the V gene TRBV6-5; TRBD1 agrees at 7 bases. The CDR3 has 15 amino acids. Per the germline V gene, CDR1 is MNHEY and CDR2 is SVGAGI. After removal of 2 bases from V and 5 bases from J, the junction contained 3 bases not matched to a gene. This CDR3 is CASSYRGTDNSPLHF. CDR3 DNA: TGTGCCAGCAGTTACCGCGGGACAGATAATTCACCCCTCCACTTT.

The chain combines TRBV19 with TRBJ2-1, with 14 bases identical to TRBD2. Germline V gene sequence: CDR1 LNHDA, CDR2 SQIVND (reference sequence). The CDR3 extends over 15 amino acids. The junction had 6 bases not matched to a gene; V was cut back by 10 bases and J by 4 bases. CDR3 coding DNA: TGTGCCACTCTCCGGACTAGCGGGGGGTACAATGAGCAGTTCTTC. Its translation is CATLRTSGGYNEQFF.

This clone was recorded only once. The J gene is TRBJ2-3, the V gene TRBV3-1 (or the pseudogene TRBV3-2); 7 bases fit TRBD1. Germline V gives CDR1 LGHDT, CDR2 YNNKEL (reference sequence). The CDR3 totals 16 residues. Trimming cost V 0 bases and J 0 bases; bases outside gene matches: 3. The DNA of the CDR3 is TGTGCCAGCAGCCAAGATCAGGGGGTTAGCACAGATACGCAGTATTTT. Its translation: CASSQDQGVSTDTQYF.

V and J are TRBV7-2 and TRBJ1-1; TRBD1 agrees at 9 bases. V was pared by 1 base and J by 4 bases, with 7 bases of the junction left unmatched. Germline V gene sequence: CDR1 SGHTA, CDR2 FQGNSA. This CDR3 spans 16 amino acids. The CDR3: CASSLGWDRESTEAFF. CDR3 bases: TGTGCCAGCAGCTTAGGGTGGGACAGGGAGAGCACTGAAGCTTTCTTT.

The chain couples TRBV2 to TRBJ2-5; D perhaps matches TRBD2 (5 bases). Deletions cut 5 bases from V and 3 bases from J, with 10 bases between. Germline lookup yields CDR1 SNHLY and CDR2 FYNNEI. This CDR3 has 13 residues. CDR3 DNA sequence: TGTGCCAGCAGTTTCGGGGATGAAGAGACCCAGTACTTC. This gives the protein CASSFGDEETQYF. Full variable domain (remainder filled in from reference TRBV2 and TRBJ2-5): EPEVTQTPSHQVTQMGQEVILRCVPISNHLYFYWYRQILGQKVEFLVSFYNNEISEKSEIFDDQFSVERPDGSNFTLKIRSTKLEDSAMYFCASSFGDEETQYFGPGTRLLVL.

V and J are TRBV10-3 and TRBJ2-3, with 11 bases aligning to TRBD1. Per germline, CDR1 ENHRY and CDR2 SYGVKD. Trimming took 6 bases from V and 7 from J; bases not matched to a gene: 9. The CDR3 extends over 15 amino acids. CDR3 amino acids: CAIRGGDRGTYTQYF. The CDR3 DNA sequence: TGTGCCATCAGGGGCGGGGACAGGGGGACTTATACGCAGTATTTT.

V is TRBV19 and J is TRBJ1-5; D is unresolved. V lost 2 bases to trimming and J lost 5 bases, with 7 bases between them. This CDR3 region has 13 residues. Germline assignment: CDR1 LNHDA and CDR2 SQIVND (reference sequence). The CDR3 nucleotides are TGTGCCAGTAGTATAAACTTCGATCAGCCCCAGCATTTT. Protein product: CASSINFDQPQHF.